The following is a TCR beta chain sequence with its context. The data were obtained in a study of blood T cells in healthy people across ages. This CDR3 has 14 amino acids. CDR1 and CDR2 from the germline V gene are DFQATT and SNEGSKA (reference sequence). Alongside a J-beta primer mix, a sample-barcoded 5' primer served in a second PCR lasting roughly 7 to 11 cycles. TCRdb ran MiXCR on the 5' RACE reads and lists one entry per CDR3 protein. The data show about 640,000 distinct CDR3 sequences, roughly three fifths seen once. The clonotype originates from a man in his fifties or sixties in good health. The source material was blood. This sequence joins TRBV20-1 and TRBJ1-2; no reliable D call. CDR3 sequence: CRPPPPVTQYGYTF. The DNA for the CDR3 is TGCAGGCCCCCGCCCCCAGTTACTCAATATGGCTACACCTTC.